This T cell receptor (beta chain) derives from a study of cytomegalovirus exposure and HLA in healthy donors (TCRdb year 2017). Regarding the research as a whole: In an earlier analysis of roughly 590 of the donors, approximately 300 Gb of sequence data and 100 million or so unique TCR beta sequences from roughly 200 million T cells were reported. A later analysis re-examined previously published TCR beta repertoires from 600 to 700 donors and added high-resolution HLA genotyping to investigate patterns of TCR occurrence. Donor age, sex, ethnicity and CMV serostatus were collected together with the repertoire data. To predict cytomegalovirus infection status, the study brought together high-throughput TCR immunosequencing, statistical association of individual TCRs with disease status, and machine learning. Both class I and class II loci were covered by HLA typing, at four-digit resolution. Rather than using new phenotypic data, the later analysis identified candidate immune exposures from TCR beta sequences and from how often those sequences occurred across donors. In a later genetic analysis, genome-wide SNP genotypes for about 65% of the roughly 670 donors were used, and that subset was treated as a discovery cohort. Because of strong linkage in the cohort, roughly five DR-DQ haplotypes were treated as single units for association and clustering. Besides the first cohort of about 730 subjects, a separate validation cohort made up of 95 to 150 different subjects was used. The number of typed donors differed by locus: about 620-630 for A, B, C, DRB1 and DQB1; 500 to 550 for DQA1; some 610 for DPA1; and some 470 for DPB1. Every discovery cohort repertoire had been produced on one sequencing platform. Among some 410 genotyped donors of the cohort, an average of approximately 240,000 unique TCR beta nucleotide sequences was sequenced per donor, of which approximately 19% were non-productive. The T cell repertoires of 666 subjects were profiled by immunosequencing and related to cytomegalovirus serostatus. The study was designed to test whether signatures of past pathogen exposure could be identified by cataloging public T cell receptors. To decide whether each TCR beta V gene segment behaved as functional or pseudogenic, an earlier analysis of over 500 of the donors relied on high-throughput TCR beta sequencing. The genetic ancestry cluster associated with self-reported Caucasian donors included 70% to 85% of the roughly 360 genotyped donors. An early release that covered roughly 600 HLA-typed donors contained approximately 300 gigabases of sequencing data and approximately 85 million unique TCR sequences.

Receptors were amplified or captured by the immunoSEQ multiplex PCR assay. For the multiplex PCR, a mixture combining 60 forward primers for TCR Vbeta segments and 13 reverse primers for TCR Jbeta segments was used. The CDR3 region of rearranged TCR beta genes was amplified from genomic DNA by a multiplex PCR assay. The amplified TCR beta libraries were sequenced on the Illumina HiSeq System as 87-base-pair reads. The original methods were these. Across the roughly 600 repertoires, a later analysis counted roughly 84 million unique TCR beta chains, approximately 10 million of which were shared by at least two donors. Raw reads were error-corrected and collapsed into unique sequences by a nearest-neighbor algorithm in which closely related sequences were merged to remove PCR and sequencing errors. To assign V, D and J gene segments, CDR3 sequences were aligned to IMGT reference sequences. Each retained sequence needed at least a six-nucleotide match to both a V gene segment and a J gene segment. Rearrangements were classified as productive when the CDR3 lacked stop codons and remained in frame with V and J, and all other rearrangements were classified as non-productive. CDR3 was defined according to IMGT convention as the region running from the second conserved V-encoded cysteine to the conserved J-encoded phenylalanine. Sequences without an unambiguous match to a single V gene segment were excluded from the earlier analysis of several hundred of the donors. In an earlier analysis of more than 500 of the donors, a V segment was called functional when productive rearrangements were above 56.7%, and segregating when the standard deviation between donors exceeded 5%. A statistical classification framework was developed to diagnose cytomegalovirus status using the catalog of TCR beta chain sequences. In a later analysis, V and J genes were assigned by comparing TCR nucleotide sequences against IMGT/GENE-DB human TR gene sequences. The TCRdist pipeline was used in a later analysis to assign CDR3 sequences and most-parsimonious VDJ recombination scenarios. A later analysis defined each TCR beta chain by its CDR3 amino acid sequence plus V-gene family, and excluded reads lacking a unique V-gene family. To address suspected cross-contamination and a sequencing artifact, a later analysis removed roughly 580 highly shared, low-generation-probability nucleotide sequences. For each public chain, a later analysis derived a clonal expansion index from normalized ranks of inferred template counts within each repertoire. A later analysis computed generation probabilities with a VDJ recombination model fitted to out-of-frame rearrangements, and checked the results against IGoR. A later analysis scored TCR-TCR, TCR-HLA and TCR-CMV co-occurrence with hypergeometric tests, applying a repertoire-size bias correction to TCR pairs. In a later analysis, false discovery rates were estimated by permuting HLA or CMV assignments 20 times. In a later analysis, co-occurring TCRs were grouped using DBSCAN, and TCRdist sequence similarity was added for clustering within HLA-allele-positive subsets. For co-occurrence clustering, repertoires with fewer than 30,000 or more than 120,000 public chains were excluded, along with four to six repertoires with anomalous nucleotide sharing. Held by TCRdb, this immuneACCESS table contains in-frame sequences only and omits some clones. Under half of the omission traces to an unresolved V gene where checked; the cause of the rest is unknown. That table gives V, J and clone size, and the DNA gave D and trimming. The sample profile shows some 150,000 clones; about 84% of them were found once. The top ten clonotypes cover roughly 3.4% of the sample.

The cohort was made up of roughly 670 healthy bone marrow donors. Cohort members were all nominally healthy when sampled, although unrecorded immune exposures were likely present. The donor tested CMV seronegative and was one of the 352 seronegative cohort members. Each donor provided a peripheral blood sample, and peripheral blood mononuclear cells were used for TCR beta sequencing. The Qiagen DNeasy Blood Extraction Kit was used to extract genomic DNA from the blood cell samples. What the authors observed across the whole study: A later genetic analysis reported fewer N-insertions in productive TCRs among donors in an Asian-associated ancestry cluster than the approximately 700-donor mean. The authors suggested that the approach could potentially be extended to other disease states and immunological phenotypes. A cluster of highly shared sequence variants was judged likely to be a technical artifact of the sequencing pipeline. In a later analysis, most CMV-associated TCR beta chains were found to appear HLA-restricted, with HLA associations seemingly driven largely by CMV exposure. In an earlier analysis of a few hundred of the donors, most TCR beta V segments were observed in productive rearrangements about 90% or about 30% of the time, broadly matching IMGT annotations. In the study, about 150 TCR beta chains were listed as associated with cytomegalovirus. In a later analysis, several top co-occurrence clusters were reported to appear linked to parvovirus B19, influenza, CMV and Epstein-Barr virus. Because counts were too low, some 17 rarely observed V segments, including chromosome 9 orphons, were left out of the earlier analysis of 587 of the donors. HLA typing was unavailable for some donors at each locus, so association tests used only the typed subset. This cohort had only TCR beta chains sequenced, and the lack of alpha or paired-chain data limited which features could be detected. V-gene and J-gene trimming of TCR beta chains was associated with a missense DCLRE1C variant in a later genetic analysis, and the association was replicated in an independent cohort. The only immune exposure information available for the cohort was CMV serostatus. While some public TCRs were present in many individuals, most TCR sequences turned up only very rarely across donors. According to a later analysis, TCR association rates differed among HLA loci, with DRB1 alleles showing the most associated TCRs and HLA-C alleles showing the fewest. A further reported finding was that TCR beta sequences accurately predicted the HLA-A and HLA-B alleles for most subjects in the first cohort. Assigning TCR associations to individual alleles was difficult when HLA alleles, especially DR and DQ, strongly co-occurred. In a later analysis, HLA-associated TCR beta chains showed more clonal expansion and lower generation probabilities than non-associated chains that were equally common. The presence/absence analyses assumed that sequencing depth was roughly uniform across donors, and that assumption may not be true. Some IMGT-functional V segments, including TRBV6-2 and TRBV6-3, could not be distinguished by the 87-base-pair reads and were therefore excluded. The classifier was reported to diagnose cytomegalovirus status with high specificity and sensitivity in both the original cohort and the validation cohort. A few of the identified cytomegalovirus-associated TCR beta chains were confirmed in vitro to be specific for cytomegalovirus antigens. A later analysis associated about 18,000 TCR beta sequences with specific HLA alleles at a false discovery rate of 0.05. Linkage disequilibrium might explain the correlated functional status among segregating V segments, but an unknown experimental factor could not be ruled out.

A word on this clone: Its binding antigen is unknown. No much larger clone exists at a distance of one base, and base qualities are not known.

CDR1 and CDR2, looked up from the germline V gene, are MDHEN and SYDVKM. The CDR3 runs 16 residues from the cysteine to the phenylalanine. Here the CDR3 DNA is all that survives: 48 bases in frame from base 1. Trimming removed 6 bases from V and 3 bases from J; the gene matches leave 8 bases unexplained. The V gene is TRBV28 and the J gene is TRBJ1-4; TRBD1 aligns with 9 central bases. The sample consisted of PBMCs. The receptor's source is a male donor in good health and CMV-seronegative. DNA sequence: TGTGCCAGCAGAACCCGGGACAGGGCGGCTAATGAAAAACTGTTTTTT. It translates as CASRTRDRAANEKLFF.